Following are 18 T cell receptor beta chains from one sample sequenced in a study of early T cells in non-severe SARS-CoV-2 infection (dated by TCRdb to the early 2020s). Libraries were prepared through 5' RACE. These reads were obtained on a NextSeq 500. The public reads were run again by TCRdb, first through fastp at Q25 and then through MiXCR, and only productive beta chains were kept. Every distinct CDR3 protein forms one entry, paired with its most common genes and DNA. Within this sample are some 40,000 distinct CDR3 sequences, with roughly 7.9% of them counted one time only. Of the sample, around an eighth falls within the top ten clones. The sequenced sample was whole blood, obtained at baseline. These receptors originate from an adult who was a healthcare worker with PCR-confirmed SARS-CoV-2 infection or an uninfected control (not recorded which).

At least ten counts were recorded for this clonotype. The genes are TRBV20-1 and TRBJ1-5; 8 nucleotides agree with TRBD1. The CDR3 contains 15 residues. Unmatched junction bases numbered 7, after V lost 4 bases and J lost 2 bases. CDR1 is DFQATT and CDR2 is SNEGSKA in the germline V gene (reference sequence). The CDR3 DNA reads TGCAGTGCTACGGACAGGGAAACAGGCAATCAGCCCCAGCATTTT. This translates into CSATDRETGNQPQHF.

This chain connects TRBV11-2 to TRBJ1-2; D unresolved. V was shortened by 1 base and J by 4 bases, with 7 bases between the two germline ends. Germline V gene lookup returns CDR1 SGHAT and CDR2 FQNNGV. The CDR3 loop spans 13 amino acids. CDR3 DNA: TGTGCCAGCAGCTTAGGTCAGATCTATGGCTACACCTTC. It is translated as CASSLGQIYGYTF.

This clonotype was recorded many times. The chain carries TRBV12-3 or TRBV12-4 and TRBJ2-7, with 7 positions matching TRBD1. The CDR3 loop spans 14 amino acids. Trimming at V came to 5 bases and at J to 6 bases, leaving 10 bases not matched to a gene. CDR3 DNA: TGTGCCAGCAGTCCCGCCGACAGGGCCGGCGAGCAGTACTTC. Its protein is CASSPADRAGEQYF.

This clonotype came up many times. The gene calls are TRBV5-1 and TRBJ2-7; D is possibly TRBD1 (6 bases). There are 15 residues in the CDR3. V lost 4 bases, J lost 5 bases, and 19 bases lay in between. Germline values: CDR1 SGHRS, CDR2 YFSETQ. CDR3 in amino acids: CASSMTLTGTNEQYF. The CDR3 DNA reads as TGCGCCAGCAGCATGACTTTGACAGGCACCAACGAGCAGTACTTC.

There are many counts of this clonotype. The chain has TRBV6-1 and TRBJ1-4; D remains ambiguous. This CDR3 has 16 amino acids. Trimming removed 2 bases at V and 0 bases at J, with 10 bases between. The V gene's germline CDR1 is MNHNS and CDR2 SASEGT. The CDR3 bases are TGTGCCAGCAGTGAACAATTCGGGACAACTAATGAAAAACTGTTTTTT. This translates into CASSEQFGTTNEKLFF.

V and J are TRBV7-2 and TRBJ2-1; 10 positions match TRBD2. The germline CDR1 and CDR2 sequences are SGHTA and FQGNSA. This CDR3 region has 16 residues. J gave up 7 bases and V 3 bases, and 9 bases lay outside the gene matches. DNA for the CDR3: TGTGCCAGCAGCTTGAGGAGCGGGGGGGATCGGAATGAGCAGTTCTTC. This encodes CASSLRSGGDRNEQFF. Together with reference TRBV7-2 and TRBJ2-1, the CDR3 gives the full variable domain: GAGVSQSPSNKVTEKGKDVELRCDPISGHTALYWYRQSLGQGLEFLIYFQGNSAPDKSGLPSDRFSAERTGGSVSTLTIQRTQQEDSAVYLCASSLRSGGDRNEQFFGPGTRLTVL.

This clonotype was counted only a few times. At one of its ends the junction is not consistent with the germline gene, which may arise from a read error. The chain couples TRBV7-7 to TRBJ2-7; D uncertain. In germline, CDR1 is SSHAT, CDR2 FNYEAQ (reference sequence). The CDR3 has 15 residues. The CDR3 spells CASSPGRALLAEQYF. In DNA form, the CDR3 reads TGTGCTAGCAGCCCAGGAAGGGCGCTCTTGGCCGAGCAGTACTTC.

This clonotype was found a few times. This chain uses TRBV6-1 with TRBJ2-3, with 13 nucleotides matching TRBD2. The length of the CDR3 is 15 residues. CDR1 and CDR2 (germline): MNHNS, SASEGT. The V segment lost 3 bases and the J segment 4 bases; nucleotides outside the gene matches: 1. CDR3 DNA: TGTGCCAGCAGTGACGGGACTAGCGGGGCAGATACGCAGTATTTT. This translates into CASSDGTSGADTQYF.

This clonotype was recorded at least ten times. The chain carries TRBV12-3 or TRBV12-4 and TRBJ1-4; 7 bases map to TRBD1. Losses at the gene ends were 6 bases for V and 10 bases for J; bases not matched to a gene: 14. The CDR3 totals 15 residues. This chain's CDR3 is CASSQSSGTVGKLFF. For the CDR3, the DNA is TGTGCCAGCAGCCAATCATCTGGGACAGTCGGAAAACTGTTTTTT.

This clonotype has a handful of counts. The V call is TRBV2, the J call TRBJ2-6, with 10 positions matching TRBD1. Germline values: CDR1 SNHLY, CDR2 FYNNEI. The CDR3 runs to 16 residues. The V and J ends lost 6 bases and 0 bases, in that order; junction bases with no gene match: 2. In DNA, the CDR3 is TGTGCCAGCAGGGGACAGGGGAGCTCTGGGGCCAACGTCCTGACTTTC. Amino acid sequence: CASRGQGSSGANVLTF. The whole variable domain, filled in from reference TRBV2 and TRBJ2-6, reads EPEVTQTPSHQVTQMGQEVILRCVPISNHLYFYWYRQILGQKVEFLVSFYNNEISEKSEIFDDQFSVERPDGSNFTLKIRSTKLEDSAMYFCASRGQGSSGANVLTFGAGSRLTVL.

In this sample, this clonotype is medium-sized. This rearrangement joins TRBV11-2 to TRBJ1-1; possible D gene TRBD1, 5 bases. V was trimmed by 0 bases and J by 11 bases, leaving 16 bases between them. The CDR3 loop spans 14 amino acids. CDR1 is SGHAT and CDR2 is FQNNGV in the germline V gene. The CDR3, as DNA: TGTGCCAGCAGCTTAGATGTAGCCGGGACGGATGCTTTCTTT. The encoded protein is CASSLDVAGTDAFF.

This clonotype was observed at least ten times. The chain combines TRBV11-2 with TRBJ2-7; 7 bases agree with TRBD1. Trimming removed 1 base from V and 5 bases from J; junction bases left unmatched: 5. This CDR3 is built from 14 residues. Germline-derived CDR1 and CDR2 are SGHAT and FQNNGV. The CDR3 DNA sequence: TGTGCCAGCAGCTTAGGGACAGGCGTCAACGAGCAGTACTTC. Its translation is CASSLGTGVNEQYF.

J is TRBJ1-5 and V is TRBV7-2; tentative D call: TRBD1 (6 bases). There are 15 residues in the CDR3. Germline lookup yields CDR1 SGHTA and CDR2 FQGNSA. The V and J ends lost 5 bases and 0 bases respectively, with 11 bases between them. The CDR3 reads CASSAPGHSNQPQHF. The CDR3, as DNA: TGTGCCAGCAGCGCGCCGGGACATAGCAATCAGCCCCAGCATTTT.

In its sample, this clonotype was seen a few times. This chain uses TRBV29-1 with TRBJ2-2; TRBD1 agrees at 7 bases. The junction had 12 bases not matched to a gene; V was cut back by 7 bases and J by 4 bases. In germline, CDR1 is SQVTM, CDR2 ANQGSEA. The CDR3 consists of 15 residues. DNA of the CDR3: TGCAGCGCTACCTCGTTAGGGGGCGTCACCGGGGAGCTGTTTTTT. Translated: CSATSLGGVTGELFF.

The chain carries TRBV2 and TRBJ1-1, with D uncertain. V was cut by 6 bases and J by 2 bases, with 10 bases left in between. CDR1 is SNHLY and CDR2 is FYNNEI in the germline V gene. The CDR3 extends over 13 amino acids. CDR3 loop: CASSTHGNTEAFF. CDR3 DNA: TGTGCCAGCAGCACCCATGGAAACACTGAAGCTTTCTTT.

This clonotype turned up a few times. This chain connects TRBV11-2 to TRBJ2-3, with D possibly matching TRBD1 (5 bases). V was clipped by 5 bases and J by 1 base, with 7 bases between them. Germline CDR1 reads SGHAT; CDR2 reads FQNNGV. The CDR3 totals 13 residues. The CDR3 sequence is CASSARGTDTQYF. For the CDR3, the DNA is TGTGCCAGCAGCGCCAGGGGCACAGATACGCAGTATTTT.

This clonotype was detected only a few times. The genes are TRBV6-6 and TRBJ1-2; 7 nucleotides match TRBD1. Trimming took 9 bases from V and 1 from J; bases not matched to a gene: 5. This CDR3 is built from 13 residues. CDR1 and CDR2 from the germline V gene are MNHNY and SVGAGI (reference sequence). The DNA of the CDR3 is TGTGCCAGTGGGGACAGATTTAACTATGGCTACACCTTC. Translating it yields CASGDRFNYGYTF.

This clonotype appeared a single time. This sequence may be a read error, since a much larger clone differs from it by one base. The chain combines TRBV18 with TRBJ2-1; tentatively, D is TRBD2 (5 bases). CDR3 size: 16 residues. The germline V gene has CDR1 KGHSH and CDR2 LQKENI. The CDR3 sequence is CVSSPIGEMPYNEQFF. The CDR3 coding sequence is TGTGTCAGCTCACCAATCGGGGAGATGCCCTACAATGAGCAGTTCTTC.